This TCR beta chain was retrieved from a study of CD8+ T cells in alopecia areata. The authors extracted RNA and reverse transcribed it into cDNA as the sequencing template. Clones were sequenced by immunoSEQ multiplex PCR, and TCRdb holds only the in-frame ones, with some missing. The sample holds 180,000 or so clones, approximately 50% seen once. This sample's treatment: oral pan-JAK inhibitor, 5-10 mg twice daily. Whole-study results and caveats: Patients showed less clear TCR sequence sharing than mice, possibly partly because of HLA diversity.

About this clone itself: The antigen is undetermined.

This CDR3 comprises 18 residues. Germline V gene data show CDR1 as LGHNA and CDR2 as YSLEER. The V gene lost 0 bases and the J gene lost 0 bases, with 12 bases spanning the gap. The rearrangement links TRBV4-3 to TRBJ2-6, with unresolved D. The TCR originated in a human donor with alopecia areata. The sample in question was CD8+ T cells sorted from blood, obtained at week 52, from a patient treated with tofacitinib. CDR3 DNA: TGCGCCAGCAGCCAAGATACAGAGTCGAGCTCTGGGGCCAACGTCCTGACTTTC. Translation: CASSQDTESSSGANVLTF.